Each of the 23 T cell receptor beta chains below was sequenced from the same sample in a study of OX40 agonist ivuxolimab in advanced cancers. The method was immunoSEQ multiplex PCR; TCRdb's version includes in-frame clones alone and lacks a portion of them. The repertoire includes over 75,000 clones, roughly 92% of them detected once, and 1% to 1.3% sits in the top ten. Sequencing was performed on CD4+ or CD8+ T cells sorted from blood, taken in a trial of the OX40 agonist ivuxolimab. These receptors all come from an adult with an advanced solid tumor such as melanoma, head and neck, liver or kidney cancer.

V gene TRBV7-9 combines with J gene TRBJ2-7; D gene ambiguous. Per germline, CDR1 SEHNR and CDR2 FQNEAQ (reference sequence). V lost 5 bases, J lost 2 bases, and 7 bases lay in between. This CDR3 contains 12 residues. Written as DNA, the CDR3 is TGTGCCAGCAGCCCCGTGGCCTACGAGCAGTACTTC. Translation: CASSPVAYEQYF.

The chain couples TRBV5-1 to TRBJ2-1, with no clear D. This CDR3 is built from 15 residues. Germline loops: CDR1 SGHRS, CDR2 YFSETQ. V was clipped by 0 bases and J by 4 bases, with 11 bases between them. The CDR3 region has the DNA TGCGCCAGCAGCTTGGCCGGTGCGTTGTACAATGAGCAGTTCTTC. This encodes CASSLAGALYNEQFF.

V is TRBV6-1 and J is TRBJ1-1; no clear D gene. Germline V gives CDR1 MNHNS, CDR2 SASEGT. V was trimmed by 6 bases and J by 7 bases, leaving 12 bases between them. This CDR3 is built from 12 residues. CDR3 sequence: CASSTTASEAFF. The DNA for the CDR3 is TGTGCCAGCAGCACTACCGCCAGTGAAGCTTTCTTT.

The chain has TRBV19 and TRBJ2-3, with TRBD1 matching over 9 bases. Trimming at V came to 4 bases and at J to 4 bases, leaving 6 bases not matched to a gene. CDR1 is LNHDA, CDR2 SQIVND, per germline (reference sequence). The CDR3 runs to 15 residues. In DNA form, the CDR3 reads TGTGCCAGTAGTAGCACAGGGGGCCCCCCAGATACGCAGTATTTT. Protein product: CASSSTGGPPDTQYF.

The chain uses TRBV4-1 and TRBJ2-3; 13 bases fit TRBD2. Germline V CDR1 and CDR2: MGHRA, YSYEKL. The CDR3 loop spans 16 amino acids. J gave up 5 bases and V 3 bases, and 5 bases lay outside the gene matches. CDR3 in DNA: TGCGCCAGCAGCCAGTTCGGGACTAGCGGGGTAGATACGCAGTATTTT. It specifies CASSQFGTSGVDTQYF.

J is TRBJ2-5 and V is TRBV7-9; TRBD1 aligns across 8 bases. CDR1 and CDR2 from the germline V gene are SEHNR and FQNEAQ (reference sequence). The J segment lost 3 bases and the V segment lost 4 bases, leaving 7 bases of the junction unmatched. The CDR3 is 15 amino acids. CDR3 loop: CASSSQGAREETQYF. The CDR3, as DNA: TGTGCCAGCAGCTCCCAGGGGGCACGGGAAGAGACCCAGTACTTC.

The chain has TRBV5-4 and TRBJ2-5; D may be TRBD2 (6 bases). Trimming shortened V by 0 bases and J by 1 base, and 10 bases separated the two germline ends. This CDR3 spans 15 amino acids. Germline CDR1 is SGHNT and CDR2 is YYREEE (reference sequence). CDR3 residues: CASSLGGNPQETQYF. DNA of the CDR3: TGTGCCAGCAGCTTGGGCGGGAATCCCCAAGAGACCCAGTACTTC.

The chain has TRBV5-4 and TRBJ1-1; tentatively, D is TRBD1 (6 bases). Trimming removed 2 bases at V and 4 bases at J, with 12 bases between. Germline values: CDR1 SGHNT, CDR2 YYREEE (reference sequence). The CDR3 totals 14 residues. The CDR3 region is CASSFGGRGTEAFF. CDR3 bases: TGTGCCAGCAGCTTTGGGGGGCGGGGCACTGAAGCTTTCTTT.

This rearrangement joins TRBV27 to TRBJ1-2; 9 bases are a match to TRBD1. J was trimmed by 4 bases and V by 5 bases; bases with no gene match: 2. The CDR3 spans 13 residues. Germline CDR1 MNHEY, CDR2 SMNVEV (reference sequence). CDR3 region: CASSTGGVYGYTF. CDR3 nucleotides: TGTGCCAGCAGTACAGGGGGCGTCTATGGCTACACCTTC.

This chain joins TRBV7-8 and TRBJ2-7; no definite D call. Germline V gives CDR1 SGHVS, CDR2 FQNEAQ. Trimming stripped 0 bases from V and 3 bases from J, with 9 bases between. This CDR3 contains 14 residues. CDR3 sequence: CASSLAMSVYEQYF. The CDR3, as DNA: TGTGCCAGCAGCTTAGCGATGAGCGTCTACGAGCAGTACTTC.

This clone was detected once. V and J are TRBV29-1 and TRBJ2-1, with TRBD1 as a possible D gene (5 bases). This CDR3 is 17 amino acids long. Germline V gene lookup returns CDR1 SQVTM and CDR2 ANQGSEA. V was clipped by 7 bases and J by 6 bases, with 28 bases between them. CDR3 in amino acids: CSATGRQGSTSSNEQFF. CDR3 nucleotide sequence: TGCAGCGCGACCGGGCGGCAGGGAAGTACGTCGAGCAATGAGCAGTTCTTC.

The genes are TRBV6-5 and TRBJ1-2; 7 positions agree with TRBD1. CDR1 is MNHEY and CDR2 is SVGAGI in the germline V gene. This CDR3 comprises 14 residues. Germline trimming cut 4 bases from V and 3 bases from J; bases unmatched to any gene: 5. CDR3 sequence (DNA): TGTGCCAGCAGTTTTGCGGACAGGTACTATGGCTACACCTTC. This translates into CASSFADRYYGYTF.

The rearrangement links TRBV27 to TRBJ2-1, with TRBD1 matching over 7 bases. V was pared by 4 bases and J by 8 bases, with 14 bases of the junction left unmatched. Germline-derived CDR1 and CDR2 are MNHEY and SMNVEV (reference sequence). CDR3 length: 16 residues. The CDR3 region is CASSYNRGVRFYEQFF. Written as DNA, the CDR3 is TGTGCCAGCAGTTATAACAGGGGTGTTCGCTTCTATGAGCAGTTCTTC.

This rearrangement joins TRBV5-1 to TRBJ2-7; a weak D match, TRBD2 (5 bases). Germline CDR1 SGHRS, CDR2 YFSETQ. There are 14 residues in the CDR3. Trimming cost V 5 bases and J 2 bases, with 14 bases left between them. CDR3 sequence (DNA): TGCGCCAGCAGTCCGGACTCGTCCCCCTACGAGCAGTACTTC. Translation: CASSPDSSPYEQYF. The full variable domain, with the rest looked up from reference TRBV5-1 and TRBJ2-7, is KAGVTQTPRYLIKTRGQQVTLSCSPISGHRSVSWYQQTPGQGLQFLFEYFSETQRNKGNFPGRFSGRQFSNSRSEMNVSTLELGDSALYLCASSPDSSPYEQYFGPGTRLTVT.

The rearrangement joins TRBV5-1 to TRBJ2-3, with TRBD2 matching 9 bases. V lost 0 bases to trimming and J lost 4 bases; unmatched junction nucleotides: 3. Germline CDR1 reads SGHRS; CDR2 reads YFSETQ. CDR3 length: 15 residues. The CDR3 region is CASSLGGGASDTQYF. DNA for the CDR3: TGCGCCAGCAGCTTGGGCGGGGGGGCGTCAGATACGCAGTATTTT. The entire variable domain, with the rest obtained from reference TRBV5-1 and TRBJ2-3, is as follows: KAGVTQTPRYLIKTRGQQVTLSCSPISGHRSVSWYQQTPGQGLQFLFEYFSETQRNKGNFPGRFSGRQFSNSRSEMNVSTLELGDSALYLCASSLGGGASDTQYFGPGTRLTVL.

This rearrangement joins TRBV4-2 to TRBJ2-2, with no clear D. The CDR3 covers 14 residues. The germline gives CDR1 LGHNA, CDR2 YNFKEQ. V was cut by 0 bases and J by 3 bases, with 5 bases left in between. CDR3 amino acids: CASSQEVHTGELFF. In nucleotides, the CDR3 is TGTGCCAGCAGCCAAGAGGTACACACCGGGGAGCTGTTTTTT.

The V and J genes are TRBV9 and TRBJ2-5, with a weak D call TRBD2 (5 bases). Trimming pared 0 bases from V and 1 base from J, leaving 13 bases between. This CDR3 region has 16 residues. The germline CDR1 and CDR2 sequences are SGDLS and YYNGEE. CDR3 loop: CASSVAGRELQETQYF. The CDR3 coding sequence is TGTGCCAGCAGCGTAGCTGGTCGGGAACTCCAAGAGACCCAGTACTTC.

In its sample, this clone was seen once. This rearrangement joins TRBV5-4 to TRBJ2-7, with D possibly matching TRBD2 (5 bases). Looked up from germline, CDR1 is SGHNT and CDR2 is YYREEE (reference sequence). This CDR3 has 14 amino acids. The V and J ends lost 0 bases and 5 bases respectively, with 12 bases between them. The chain's CDR3 is CASSLGGAPDEQYF. The DNA for the CDR3 is TGTGCCAGCAGCTTGGGGGGAGCTCCCGACGAGCAGTACTTC.

The chain is built from TRBV5-4 and TRBJ1-4; no reliable D call. The CDR3 loop spans 14 amino acids. V was pared by 0 bases and J by 8 bases, with 11 bases between. The germline V gene encodes CDR1 SGHNT and CDR2 YYREEE (reference sequence). The CDR3 bases are TGTGCCAGCAGCTTGGGAGGGTATCAGGAAAAACTGTTTTTT. This translates into CASSLGGYQEKLFF. Together with reference TRBV5-4 and TRBJ1-4, the CDR3 gives the full variable domain: ETGVTQSPTHLIKTRGQQVTLRCSSQSGHNTVSWYQQALGQGPQFIFQYYREEENGRGNFPPRFSGLQFPNYSSELNVNALELDDSALYLCASSLGGYQEKLFFGSGTQLSVL.

The rearrangement joins TRBV28 to TRBJ2-3; D gene ambiguous. The CDR3 runs to 14 residues. The germline gives CDR1 MDHEN, CDR2 SYDVKM. The V end was cut by 5 bases, the J end by 2 bases, with 11 bases between. The CDR3 spells CASSDPKVTDTQYF. In DNA, the CDR3 is TGTGCCAGCAGTGACCCGAAAGTCACAGATACGCAGTATTTT.

The chain couples TRBV28 to TRBJ2-7, with TRBD1 as a possible D gene (6 bases). V shed 6 bases and J shed 0 bases, with 9 bases lying between them. CDR1 and CDR2 (germline): MDHEN, SYDVKM. The CDR3 extends over 13 amino acids. This chain's CDR3 is CASRLGGSYEQYF. CDR3 sequence (DNA): TGTGCCAGCAGGCTAGGGGGCTCCTACGAGCAGTACTTC.

This clone was seen a single time. The chain recombines TRBV11-2 with TRBJ2-5; D unresolved. The CDR3 runs to 15 residues. Trimming pared 1 base from V and 5 bases from J, leaving 14 bases between. The V gene's germline CDR1 is SGHAT and CDR2 FQNNGV. Here the CDR3 reads CASSLGLGSGETQYF. The DNA of the CDR3 is TGTGCCAGCAGCTTAGGGCTGGGATCCGGGGAGACCCAGTACTTC.

Written as DNA, the CDR3 is TGCGCCAGCAGCCGGACTTCCGGGACAGGGTCTTCTTCCTACAATGAGCAGTTCTTC. It translates to CASSRTSGTGSSSYNEQFF. The chain uses TRBV5-1 and TRBJ2-1; 9 bases align to TRBD1. The CDR3 is made up of 19 amino acids. Germline V gene lookup returns CDR1 SGHRS and CDR2 YFSETQ. V gave up 4 bases and J gave up 1 base; unmatched junction bases: 15.